These T cell receptor beta chains were read from a single sample in a study of response to subunit inactivated influenza vaccine. TCRdb fed the RT-PCR reads into MiXCR, producing one record per CDR3 protein. The sample gives a few hundred thousand distinct CDR3 sequences, approximately 7.7% of which show up once; around 13% is in the top ten. Sequencing used PBMCs from blood, obtained 23 to 25 months after vaccination. The source is a man aged 50 to 69 who received an inactivated influenza vaccine. The CDR3 runs from the conserved cysteine through the conserved F or W. A D gene is named only where the DNA matches it firmly. Clone size appears in some rows only: once, few, many, or a class for an expanded clone.

v_call	clone_size	j_call	d_call	cdr3_aa	cdr3_nt
TRBV12-3/TRBV12-4	NA	TRBJ1-5	TRBD1	CASALGQGASNQPQHF	TGTGCCAGCGCCTTAGGACAGGGGGCTAGCAATCAGCCCCAGCATTTT
TRBV7-2	few	TRBJ2-3	NA	CASSSEVTDTQYF	TGTGCCAGCAGCTCAGAGGTAACAGATACGCAGTATTTT
TRBV24-1	NA	TRBJ1-5	TRBD1	CATSASQGEGSNQPQHF	TGTGCCACCAGTGCTTCACAGGGGGAAGGAAGCAATCAGCCCCAGCATTTT
TRBV20-1	NA	TRBJ2-1	NA	CSALLGTPRYEQFF	TGCAGCGCACTCCTCGGGACTCCCAGGTATGAGCAGTTCTTC
TRBV12-3/TRBV12-4	NA	TRBJ2-5	NA	CASSLLGVGETQYF	TGTGCCAGCAGTTTATTGGGGGTTGGGGAGACCCAGTACTTC
TRBV15	few	TRBJ2-1	NA	CATSTGGFRYNEQFF	TGTGCCACCAGCACAGGGGGGTTTCGGTACAATGAGCAGTTCTTC
TRBV27	NA	TRBJ2-1	NA	CASSSGAIGEQFF	TGTGCCAGCAGTTCGGGCGCGATCGGTGAGCAGTTCTTC
TRBV9	NA	TRBJ2-5	TRBD1	CASSTGQGRYQDTQYF	TGTGCCAGCAGCACAGGACAGGGGAGGTACCAAGATACCCAGTACTTC
TRBV7-9	NA	TRBJ2-5	TRBD2	CASSLNLAGVKTQYF	TGTGCCAGCAGCTTAAATCTAGCGGGAGTCAAGACCCAGTACTTC
TRBV7-2	NA	TRBJ2-5	NA	CASSRKGGGPETQYF	TGTGCCAGCAGCCGTAAGGGCGGGGGCCCAGAGACCCAGTACTTC
TRBV30	few	TRBJ1-4	NA	CAWSVESNEKLFF	TGTGCCTGGAGCGTGGAAAGTAATGAAAAACTGTTTTTT
TRBV12-3/TRBV12-4	many	TRBJ1-5	TRBD1	CASSLVGTANQPQHF	TGTGCCAGCAGTTTAGTTGGGACAGCAAATCAGCCCCAGCATTTT
TRBV4-3	many	TRBJ1-2	NA	CASSPSRLGEDGYTF	TGCGCCAGCAGCCCCAGTCGGTTGGGGGAGGATGGCTACACCTTC
TRBV6-2/TRBV6-3	NA	TRBJ2-7	TRBD2	CASSTWTSGGARSYEQYF	TGTGCCAGCAGCACCTGGACTAGCGGGGGGGCCCGATCCTACGAGCAGTACTTC
TRBV20-1	NA	TRBJ2-7	TRBD2	CSATTGTSGRGYEQYF	TGCAGTGCCACCACCGGGACTAGCGGGAGAGGCTACGAGCAGTACTTC
TRBV28	many	TRBJ1-6	TRBD1	CASSSGQGSSPLHF	TGTGCCAGCAGTTCGGGACAGGGTAGCTCACCCCTCCACTTT
TRBV20-1	many	TRBJ2-3	NA	CSAMGVSTDTQYF	TGCAGTGCTATGGGAGTTAGCACAGATACGCAGTATTTT
TRBV9	NA	TRBJ1-1	NA	CASSVVLNTEAFF	TGTGCCAGCAGCGTAGTACTGAACACTGAAGCTTTCTTT
TRBV20-1	many	TRBJ1-5	NA	CSARDFGRSNQPQHF	TGCAGTGCTAGAGATTTTGGGCGGAGCAATCAGCCCCAGCATTTT
TRBV6-5	few	TRBJ2-7	TRBD1	CASSFGTGKYEQYF	TGTGCCAGCAGTTTCGGGACAGGGAAGTACGAGCAGTACTTC
TRBV11-2	NA	TRBJ2-1	NA	CASSLAFAGWNEQFF	TGTGCCAGCAGCTTAGCGTTTGCAGGTTGGAATGAGCAGTTCTTC
TRBV20-1	many	TRBJ2-1	NA	CSARRGASYNEQFF	TGCAGTGCCCGGCGAGGGGCCAGCTACAATGAGCAGTTCTTC